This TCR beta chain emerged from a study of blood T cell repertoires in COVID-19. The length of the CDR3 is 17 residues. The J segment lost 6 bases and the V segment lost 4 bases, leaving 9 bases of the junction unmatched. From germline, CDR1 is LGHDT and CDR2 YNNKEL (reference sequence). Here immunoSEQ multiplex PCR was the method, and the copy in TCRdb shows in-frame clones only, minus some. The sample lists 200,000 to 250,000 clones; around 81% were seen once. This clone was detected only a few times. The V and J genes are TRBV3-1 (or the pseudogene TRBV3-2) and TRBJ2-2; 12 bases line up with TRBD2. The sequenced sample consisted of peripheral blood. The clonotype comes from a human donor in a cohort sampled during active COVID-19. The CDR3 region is CASSLRRTSGAAGELFF. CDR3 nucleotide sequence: TGTGCCAGCAGCCTTCGTCGGACTAGCGGGGCGGCCGGGGAGCTGTTTTTT.